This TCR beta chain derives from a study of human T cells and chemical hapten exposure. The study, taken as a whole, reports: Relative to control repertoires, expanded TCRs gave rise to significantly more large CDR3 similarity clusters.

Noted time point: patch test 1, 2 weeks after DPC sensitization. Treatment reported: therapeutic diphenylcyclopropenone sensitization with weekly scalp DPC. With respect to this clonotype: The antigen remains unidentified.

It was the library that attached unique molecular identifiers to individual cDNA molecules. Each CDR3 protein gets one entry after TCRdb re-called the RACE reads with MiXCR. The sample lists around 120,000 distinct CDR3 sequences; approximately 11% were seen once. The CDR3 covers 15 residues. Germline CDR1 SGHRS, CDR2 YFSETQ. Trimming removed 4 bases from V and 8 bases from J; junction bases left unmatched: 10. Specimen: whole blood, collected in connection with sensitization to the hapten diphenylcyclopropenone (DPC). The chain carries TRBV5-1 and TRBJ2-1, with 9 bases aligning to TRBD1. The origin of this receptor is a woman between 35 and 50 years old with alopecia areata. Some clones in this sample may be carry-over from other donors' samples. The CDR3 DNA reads TGCGCCAGCAGCCCGGGACAGGGCATAAGCGATGAGCAGTTCTTC. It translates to CASSPGQGISDEQFF. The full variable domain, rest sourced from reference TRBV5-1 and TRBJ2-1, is KAGVTQTPRYLIKTRGQQVTLSCSPISGHRSVSWYQQTPGQGLQFLFEYFSETQRNKGNFPGRFSGRQFSNSRSEMNVSTLELGDSALYLCASSPGQGISDEQFFGPGTRLTVL.